This T cell receptor beta chain was identified in a study of CXCR3-negative and CXCR3-positive naive CD8 T cells. TRB cDNA was prepared as libraries by UMI-labeled 5' RACE. One entry per CDR3 protein, without DNA, is what TCRdb gives after re-calling the 5' RACE reads. The data include 100,000 to 150,000 distinct CDR3 sequences; the top ten clones carry about 0.3%. CDR1 and CDR2 (germline): LGHDT, YNNKEL (reference sequence). CDR3 size: 22 residues. General study findings and limits: Post-cryopreservation CXCR3 expression was partly diminished, and the bulk of assays employed fresh PBMCs. Naive cells that were CXCR3-negative or CXCR3-positive used TRBV-TRBJ genes alike, while memory cells diverged.

In the case of this clonotype: Its specificity is not known.

With more than 250,000 cells each, the CD8+ T cell subsets were individually sorted in triplicate. What was sequenced was naive CXCR3- CD8+ T cells from blood. Noted subset: CD45RO-CCR7+CD27+CD95- naive CD8+ T cells lacking CXCR3 (TNR3-). The TCR comes from a human donor in good health. Some clones in this sample may be carry-over from other donors' samples. V and J are TRBV3-1 and TRBJ2-3; TCRdb returns TRBD1, unconfirmable since there is no DNA. CDR3 loop: CASSHTLDYRDRGLLSTDTQYF.